The present T cell receptor (beta chain) was sequenced within a study of CD8+ T cells in alopecia areata. For the study at large: Tofacitinib ran for 6 to 18 months before 6 months off drug. By percentage of affected scalp area, the severity of treated patients was scored. Points from the study as a whole: Scalp clonality and expanded CD8+ clones among the top 100 were significantly decreased by tofacitinib.

This CDR3 contains 14 residues. Trimming took 6 bases from V and 3 from J; bases not matched to a gene: 6. Germline CDR1 is MDHEN and CDR2 is SYDVKM. Extraction of RNA preceded its reverse transcription into cDNA, which served as the sequencing template. Method: immunoSEQ multiplex PCR; TCRdb's copy keeps in-frame clones and lacks some. The sample lists over 150,000 clones; about 60% were seen once. The treatment was: oral pan-JAK inhibitor, 5-10 mg twice daily. By sample share, this clone is medium-sized (0.01 to 0.1%). Its antigen remains unknown. The sequence derives from a human donor with alopecia areata. Sequencing was performed on CD8+ T cells sorted from blood, taken at week 24, from a patient treated with tofacitinib. The rearrangement uses TRBV28 and TRBJ2-3, with 7 bases matching TRBD1. CDR3: CASSALQGTDTQYF. CDR3 DNA: TGTGCCAGCAGCGCCTTACAGGGGACAGATACGCAGTATTTT.